This T cell receptor (beta chain) was identified during a study of OX40 agonist ivuxolimab in advanced cancers. For the study at large: Partial response was recorded in three patients: one hepatocellular carcinoma and two cutaneous melanoma cases.

Autoimmune disease history or systemic immunosuppression led to patient exclusion. Notes on this clone: The target antigen is unknown.

Clones were read by immunoSEQ multiplex PCR, and TCRdb kept only the in-frame ones, dropping some. The sample has tens of thousands of clones, roughly nine tenths seen once; the top ten hold around 3.6%. Overall study results and limits: The mean number of expanded clones was higher in CD8+ T cells than in CD4+.

The V and J ends lost 1 base and 7 bases, in that order; junction bases with no gene match: 5. Germline values: CDR1 LNHNV, CDR2 YYDKDF (reference sequence). The CDR3 contains 15 residues. This sequence was found in an adult with an advanced solid tumor such as melanoma, head and neck, liver or kidney cancer. Sequenced material: CD4+ or CD8+ T cells sorted from blood, taken in a trial of the OX40 agonist ivuxolimab. The chain joins TRBV15 to TRBJ1-3; 9 bases are a match to TRBD1. The CDR3 DNA sequence: TGTGCCACCAGCAGAGCTCGGGACAGGGTGAACACCATATATTTT. Residues: CATSRARDRVNTIYF.